This T cell receptor (beta chain) emerged from a study of a mutant IDH1 vaccine in newly diagnosed glioma. Overall study: Radiotherapy alone preceded vaccination by 4-6 weeks; alternatively, vaccination started with temozolomide cycles. Week 47 marked visit V13, whereas week 35 marked visit V12. Those enrolled had earlier been treated with radiotherapy, temozolomide, or both, mostly both.

V gave up 3 bases and J gave up 5 bases, with 10 bases separating them. The V gene's germline CDR1 is SGHNT and CDR2 YENEEA. The CDR3 has 13 residues. For this clone: Its antigen remains unidentified.

Sequencing was performed with immunoSEQ multiplex PCR; in TCRdb, only in-frame clones are kept and a portion is missing. The sample carries roughly 32,000 clones, roughly 87% recorded once. Overall study findings and caveats: Alterations occurring in top peripheral T cell clonotypes seemed unrelated to pseudoprogression.

Time point denoted: week 47, end of study. What each vaccine dose contained was 300 ug of mutant IDH1 20-mer peptide, accompanied by topical imiquimod. The sequencing used PBMCs, collected from a glioma patient whose treatment included an IDH1 peptide vaccine. The receptor was derived from a man aged 35 to 55 with glioma. J is TRBJ1-1 and V is TRBV11-3; tentative D call: TRBD1 (5 bases). The CDR3 DNA follows: TGTGCCAGCAGCTTTGACGGGGGGACTGAAGCTTTCTTT. Its translation is CASSFDGGTEAFF.